This T cell receptor beta chain was recovered during a study of blood T cells in healthy people across ages. The sample providers were healthy Caucasian people from Russia, aged about 6 to 90. V was trimmed by 8 bases and J by 1 base, leaving 11 bases between them. The CDR3 length is 13 residues. Per germline, CDR1 SNHLY and CDR2 FYNNEI. This clonotype was seen a few times. Combining a sample-barcoded 5' primer with a J-beta primer mix, a second PCR ran for roughly 7 to 12 cycles. TCRdb processed the 5' RACE reads anew with MiXCR; each CDR3 protein has one entry. The profile shows fewer than 700,000 distinct CDR3 sequences, less than 45% of them singletons.

Input material: blood. This TCR was recovered from a man at least 80 years old in good health. This chain uses TRBV2 with TRBJ2-5; a weak D match, TRBD1 (5 bases). The CDR3 protein is CASGRQTQETQYF. CDR3 coding DNA: TGTGCCAGCGGCAGACAGACCCAAGAGACCCAGTACTTC.